This entry lists 24 T cell receptor beta chains sequenced from one sample in a study of T-cell reconstitution after alpha-beta-depleted transplantation in children. Findings and caveats of the study: The study reportedly traced alpha-beta T cells about two months after transplant to several hundred expanded graft clones.

These receptors' antigens are unknown. Preparation of the TCRbeta library was carried out with unique molecular identifiers. From the PCR reads, TCRdb called clonotypes with MiXCR, one entry per CDR3 protein. The profile shows about 32,000 distinct CDR3 sequences, about 6.7% of them singletons. Sequenced here: peripheral blood, sampled 60 days after TCRalphabeta/CD19-depleted stem cell transplant. The source is a child younger than two who had a stem cell transplant for acute myeloid leukemia, so the T cells may come from the graft donor.

This clonotype was seen a few times. A much larger clone lies one base from this, so it may be a read error. The V and J genes are TRBV3-1 and TRBJ2-1, with 10 bases aligning to TRBD2. The CDR3 has 15 residues. Germline V gives CDR1 LGHDT, CDR2 YNNKEL (reference sequence). The CDR3 DNA is TGTGCCAGCACCCAAGAGCGGGGGGGCCGAGATGAGCAGTTCTTC. This gives the protein CASTQERGGRDEQFF.

This clonotype appeared many times. The chain employs TRBV12-3 or TRBV12-4 and TRBJ2-1; TRBD1 might be the D (5 bases). Between the trimmed V and J ends, which lost 3 bases and 4 bases, there was a span of 7 bases. The length of the CDR3 is 13 residues. The CDR3 protein is CASSLDKYNEQFF. The CDR3 DNA reads TGTGCCAGCAGTTTGGACAAATACAATGAGCAGTTCTTC.

This clonotype has a count of ten or more. J is TRBJ2-2 and V is TRBV4-2, with 8 bases lining up with TRBD2. Germline trimming cut 2 bases from V and 7 bases from J; bases unmatched to any gene: 6. Germline lookup yields CDR1 LGHNA and CDR2 YNFKEQ. The CDR3 consists of 15 residues. CDR3 nucleotide sequence: TGTGCCAGCAGCCAATCGGGAGCGGGGGACGGGGAGCTGTTTTTT. Encoded protein: CASSQSGAGDGELFF.

As for this clonotype: At one end, the junction sequence differs from germline, possibly due to a read error. Here the CDR3 DNA reads TGTGGCACCATTTATTTGCTACCAAACACCGGGGAGCTGTTTTTT. Amino acids: CGTIYLLPNTGELFF. This chain connects TRBV24-1 to TRBJ2-2; D uncertain. Per germline, CDR1 KGHDR and CDR2 SFDVKD. The CDR3 consists of 15 residues.

This clonotype was observed many times. The chain combines TRBV5-1 with TRBJ2-7; D not resolved. Germline V gene data show CDR1 as SGHRS and CDR2 as YFSETQ. Trimming left V 2 bases short and J 6 bases short, with 15 bases between. This CDR3 has 14 residues. The CDR3 DNA follows: TGCGCCAGCAGCTTCGCTCCCCAGACGGGCGAGCAGTACTTC. Protein product: CASSFAPQTGEQYF.

The sample holds many counts of this clonotype. The V and J genes are TRBV12-3 or TRBV12-4 and TRBJ1-4; no definite D call. The CDR3 extends over 16 amino acids. V lost 5 bases and J 5 bases, leaving 18 bases between the germline ends. CDR3 sequence reads: CASSPLPGRSNEKLFF. Written as DNA, the CDR3 is TGTGCCAGCAGTCCCCTACCCGGGCGTTCAAATGAAAAACTGTTTTTT.

This rearrangement joins TRBV12-3 or TRBV12-4 to TRBJ2-3; 9 bases agree with TRBD2. CDR3 length equals 18 residues. With 8 bases clipped from V and 0 bases from J, the junction kept 15 bases outside the gene matches. The CDR3 spells CASCGPRLAETSTDTQYF. CDR3 nucleotides: TGTGCCAGCTGCGGGCCCCGACTAGCGGAGACTAGCACAGATACGCAGTATTTT.

This clonotype was recorded only once. V and J are TRBV27 and TRBJ2-2; D unresolved. The germline gives CDR1 MNHEY, CDR2 SMNVEV (reference sequence). V lost 5 bases and J 4 bases, leaving 8 bases between the germline ends. This CDR3 is 13 amino acids long. The CDR3 bases are TGTGCCAGCAGTCCAAGTCCCACCGGGGAGCTGTTTTTT. This sequence encodes CASSPSPTGELFF.

This clonotype was seen repeatedly, ten times or more. The V call is TRBV27, the J call TRBJ2-3; 8 nucleotides match TRBD1. From germline, CDR1 is MNHEY and CDR2 SMNVEV (reference sequence). The CDR3 runs 13 residues. With V trimmed by 2 bases and J by 5 bases, 0 bases remained unmatched. The CDR3 DNA reads as TGTGCCAGCAGTTTAGACAGGGGAGATACGCAGTATTTT. Encoded protein: CASSLDRGDTQYF.

This clonotype was detected ten times or more. The J gene is TRBJ1-5, the V gene TRBV28, with D unclear. Germline CDR1 is MDHEN and CDR2 is SYDVKM. The CDR3 covers 12 residues. Between the trimmed V and J ends, which lost 2 bases and 7 bases, there was a span of 6 bases. The chain's CDR3 is CASSLEEQPQHF. Here the CDR3 DNA reads TGTGCCAGCAGTTTAGAGGAACAGCCCCAGCATTTT.

Ten or more counts support this clonotype. V usage is TRBV9 and J usage is TRBJ1-6; 9 bases align to TRBD1. The ends lost 2 bases at V and 10 bases at J; junction bases unmatched: 4. This CDR3 is 14 amino acids long. The germline gives CDR1 SGDLS, CDR2 YYNGEE. CDR3 region: CASSVDRGYSPLHF. The CDR3 nucleotides read TGTGCCAGCAGCGTGGACAGGGGTTACTCACCCCTCCACTTT.

In this sample, this clonotype turned up many times. This chain links TRBV7-9 with TRBJ2-7; D tentatively reads TRBD1 or TRBD2 (6 bases each). Germline loops: CDR1 SEHNR, CDR2 FQNEAQ (reference sequence). Trimming took 4 bases from V and 11 from J, leaving 24 bases between them. The CDR3 spans 15 residues. CDR3 nucleotides: TGTGCCAGCAGCTCGGTAGGGGGGAAGGCTTTGCTGGAGTACTTC. Protein product: CASSSVGGKALLEYF.

This clonotype was observed many times. The V and J genes are TRBV27 and TRBJ2-7; 7 positions match TRBD2. Germline V gene lookup returns CDR1 MNHEY and CDR2 SMNVEV (reference sequence). The length of the CDR3 is 15 residues. Trimming removed 2 bases from V and 4 bases from J; junction bases left unmatched: 8. The CDR3 reads CASSLRTRSTYEQYF. Written as DNA, the CDR3 is TGTGCCAGCAGTTTACGGACTAGAAGTACATACGAGCAGTACTTC.

This clonotype has at least ten counts. The rearrangement uses TRBV4-3 and TRBJ1-5, with D unresolved. Trimming removed 2 bases from V and 1 base from J, with 3 bases in between. Germline assignment: CDR1 LGHNA and CDR2 YSLEER. This CDR3 comprises 13 residues. CDR3 sequence (DNA): TGCGCCAGCAGCCAATCGAGCAATCAGCCCCAGCATTTT. Its translation: CASSQSSNQPQHF.

This clonotype appeared many times. The J gene is TRBJ2-5, the V gene TRBV7-9; D call uncertain. The V end was cut by 5 bases, the J end by 1 base, with 8 bases between. The CDR3 contains 13 residues. The germline CDR1 and CDR2 sequences are SEHNR and FQNEAQ (reference sequence). CDR3 nucleotides: TGTGCCAGCAGCCTTGGGTCCCAAGAGACCCAGTACTTC. Encoded protein: CASSLGSQETQYF.

This clonotype was seen repeatedly, ten times or more. The chain links TRBV5-5 to TRBJ2-1; TRBD1 aligns across 8 bases. Germline assignment: CDR1 SGHKS and CDR2 YYEKEE (reference sequence). The CDR3 extends over 15 amino acids. Trimming removed 0 bases from V and 8 bases from J; junction bases left unmatched: 7. The CDR3 protein is CASSLGQGSLYEQFF. CDR3 sequence (DNA): TGTGCCAGCAGCTTGGGACAGGGGAGTCTATATGAGCAGTTCTTC.

The table lists this clonotype with many counts. V usage is TRBV10-3 and J usage is TRBJ2-2, with no clear D. V lost 7 bases, J lost 9 bases, and 15 bases lay in between. The CDR3 is 13 amino acids. CDR1 ENHRY and CDR2 SYGVKD come from the germline V gene. The CDR3 loop is CAITGDGLWELFF. The CDR3 bases are TGTGCCATCACCGGAGACGGTCTATGGGAGCTGTTTTTT.

This clonotype was seen ten or more times. The chain couples TRBV7-6 to TRBJ2-7; D is unclear. Between the trimmed V and J ends, which lost 0 bases and 5 bases, there was a span of 8 bases. CDR3 length: 13 residues. The germline V gene has CDR1 SGHVS and CDR2 FNYEAQ. CDR3 sequence reads: CASSLAGSNEQYF. The CDR3 nucleotides read TGTGCCAGCAGCTTAGCGGGTAGTAACGAGCAGTACTTC.

Ten or more counts support this clonotype. This sequence joins TRBV5-1 and TRBJ2-7; weak D call: TRBD2 (5 bases). Trimming took 1 base from V and 7 from J, leaving 18 bases between them. This CDR3 comprises 15 residues. Germline V gene lookup returns CDR1 SGHRS and CDR2 YFSETQ. CDR3 sequence reads: CASSLSGPDFSEQYF. Written as DNA, the CDR3 is TGCGCCAGCAGCTTGAGCGGCCCCGACTTTTCTGAGCAGTACTTC.

This clonotype was seen repeatedly, ten times or more. V usage is TRBV4-3 and J usage is TRBJ1-2; D is undetermined. Germline V CDR1 and CDR2: LGHNA, YSLEER. Trimming left V 0 bases short and J 8 bases short, with 10 bases between. There are 13 residues in the CDR3. CDR3 protein: CASSQERIGGYTF. In nucleotides, the CDR3 is TGCGCCAGCAGCCAAGAGAGGATCGGGGGCTACACCTTC.

This clonotype was counted a few times. A much larger clone is a single base away; this may be a read error. No conserved phenylalanine or tryptophan is present at the end of the CDR3, so a read error is the likely explanation. This chain connects TRBV15 to TRBJ2-7; D is unclear. The CDR3 is made up of 12 amino acids. Germline V lookup: CDR1 LNHNV, CDR2 YYDKDF (reference sequence). Trimming stripped 5 bases from V and 6 bases from J, with 11 bases between. The CDR3 region is CATSQRWGEQYY. CDR3 coding DNA: TGTGCCACCAGCCAGAGGTGGGGCGAGCAGTACTAC.

This chain links TRBV2 with TRBJ1-5, with D maybe TRBD1 (5 bases). Germline V gene lookup returns CDR1 SNHLY and CDR2 FYNNEI. V lost 2 bases and J 3 bases, leaving 11 bases between the germline ends. The CDR3 runs to 15 residues. The CDR3 DNA reads as TGTGCCAGCAGTGAATGGAACAGGATCAATCAGCCCCAGCATTTT. It is translated as CASSEWNRINQPQHF.

This clonotype was recorded many times. V is TRBV12-3 or TRBV12-4 and J is TRBJ2-7; TRBD1 aligns across 8 bases. After removal of 3 bases from V and 0 bases from J, the junction contained 10 bases not matched to a gene. CDR3 size: 17 residues. CDR3 region: CASSFKVTGASSYEQYF. The CDR3 DNA sequence: TGTGCCAGCAGTTTTAAGGTGACAGGGGCCAGCTCCTACGAGCAGTACTTC.

This chain uses TRBV5-4 with TRBJ1-2; 7 nucleotides line up with TRBD1. The CDR3 extends over 14 amino acids. Germline assignment: CDR1 SGHNT and CDR2 YYREEE (reference sequence). Losses at the gene ends were 4 bases for V and 1 base for J; bases not matched to a gene: 4. CDR3 protein: CASSVGTDNYGYTF. CDR3 sequence (DNA): TGTGCCAGCAGCGTAGGGACAGATAACTATGGCTACACCTTC.